The 30 T cell receptor beta chains below all came from one sample that was sequenced in a study of sequential checkpoint blockade in melanoma. Described treatment: randomized to nivolumab then ipilimumab (arm A) or the reverse (arm B). Assay used: immunoSEQ multiplex PCR; TCRdb lists only in-frame clones, some missing. The sample lists some 35,000 clones; nearly 90% were seen once. This specimen consisted of CD8+ T cells sorted from blood (inferred from file names), obtained from a patient given nivolumab and ipilimumab in sequence. All receptors come from a human donor with melanoma.

The genes are TRBV11-1 and TRBJ2-1, with 7 nucleotides matching TRBD2. The CDR3 loop spans 16 amino acids. The germline V gene has CDR1 SGHAT and CDR2 FQDESV (reference sequence). The junction had 12 bases not matched to a gene; V was cut back by 8 bases and J by 2 bases. The CDR3 loop is CASRPFAGVAYNEQFF. CDR3 DNA sequence: TGTGCCAGCCGACCCTTTGCGGGAGTCGCCTACAATGAGCAGTTCTTC.

The rearrangement links TRBV28 to TRBJ2-1, with TRBD2 matching over 8 bases. V dropped 3 bases and J dropped 5; count of bases not matched to a gene: 6. CDR1 and CDR2 from the germline V gene are MDHEN and SYDVKM. This CDR3 is built from 15 residues. The CDR3 reads CASSFKTSANNEQFF. The CDR3 DNA reads as TGTGCCAGCAGTTTTAAGACTAGCGCCAACAATGAGCAGTTCTTC.

V is TRBV5-5 and J is TRBJ1-1, with a tentative D call TRBD1 (6 bases). CDR1 and CDR2 (germline): SGHKS, YYEKEE (reference sequence). This CDR3 has 14 residues. Between the trimmed V and J ends, which lost 4 bases and 3 bases, there was a span of 13 bases. CDR3: CASSPRGGDTEAFF. The CDR3 DNA follows: TGTGCCAGCAGCCCAAGGGGGGGGGACACTGAAGCTTTCTTT.

J is TRBJ1-3 and V is TRBV27, with TRBD1 matching over 7 bases. This CDR3 has 14 amino acids. Unmatched junction bases numbered 4, after V lost 5 bases and J lost 3 bases. Germline V lookup: CDR1 MNHEY, CDR2 SMNVEV (reference sequence). The CDR3 protein is CASSTRGYGNTIYF. The DNA of the CDR3 is TGTGCCAGCAGTACCAGGGGGTATGGAAACACCATATATTTT.

The genes are TRBV7-8 and TRBJ1-4; 7 nucleotides align to TRBD1. Germline V gene sequence: CDR1 SGHVS, CDR2 FQNEAQ. With 5 bases clipped from V and 13 bases from J, the junction kept 10 bases outside the gene matches. The CDR3 totals 13 residues. CDR3 protein: CASSPWDSVGLFF. CDR3 DNA sequence: TGTGCCAGCAGCCCTTGGGACAGCGTGGGACTGTTTTTT.

The gene calls are TRBV7-9 and TRBJ1-1; D gene uncertain. The CDR3 is 14 amino acids. CDR1 SEHNR and CDR2 FQNEAQ come from the germline V gene (reference sequence). Trimming left V 6 bases short and J 4 bases short, with 15 bases between. The CDR3 is CASRPRPGGTEAFF. As DNA, the CDR3 is TGTGCCAGCAGGCCAAGACCGGGAGGCACTGAAGCTTTCTTT.

This chain joins TRBV5-5 and TRBJ1-5, with D unclear. CDR1 SGHKS and CDR2 YYEKEE come from the germline V gene (reference sequence). V lost 0 bases to trimming and J lost 6 bases, with 7 bases between them. This CDR3 contains 13 residues. CDR3: CASSLEEAQPQHF. Written as DNA, the CDR3 is TGTGCCAGCAGCTTGGAGGAGGCTCAGCCCCAGCATTTT.

V gene TRBV7-3 combines with J gene TRBJ2-1; 8 nucleotides agree with TRBD1. Germline-derived CDR1 and CDR2 are SGHTA and FQGTGA. The junction had 10 bases not matched to a gene; V was cut back by 2 bases and J by 7 bases. The CDR3 has 16 amino acids. CDR3 residues: CASSLLGAGGWNEQFF. DNA of the CDR3: TGTGCCAGCAGCTTACTGGGGGCAGGGGGCTGGAATGAGCAGTTCTTC.

This sequence joins TRBV5-4 and TRBJ1-1; D gene ambiguous. Trimming took off 3 bases at V and 3 bases at J, with 3 bases between the two ends. The CDR3 has 11 amino acids. Germline assignment: CDR1 SGHNT and CDR2 YYREEE (reference sequence). The CDR3 DNA reads as TGTGCCAGCAGCTCATACACTGAAGCTTTCTTT. Its translation is CASSSYTEAFF.

The genes are TRBV7-8 and TRBJ2-3, with a weak D call TRBD2 (6 bases). This CDR3 has 14 residues. The V gene's germline CDR1 is SGHVS and CDR2 FQNEAQ. The ends were cut back, 6 bases at V and 6 bases at J, with 16 bases in the middle. The CDR3 region is CASSPGDFGDTQYF. The DNA for the CDR3 is TGTGCCAGCAGTCCGGGGGATTTTGGGGATACGCAGTATTTT.

This rearrangement joins TRBV4-2 to TRBJ2-1, with 9 bases aligning to TRBD2. CDR1 is LGHNA, CDR2 YNFKEQ, per germline. The trim removed 3 bases at V and 8 bases at J, leaving 8 bases unmatched. The CDR3 length is 15 residues. The CDR3 DNA sequence: TGTGCCAGCAGCCATAGTAGCGGGAGTAGCTATGAGCAGTTCTTC. Its translation: CASSHSSGSSYEQFF.

The V call is TRBV14, the J call TRBJ2-1; 11 nucleotides agree with TRBD2. CDR3 length equals 15 residues. Trimming at V came to 1 base and at J to 15 bases, leaving 11 bases not matched to a gene. Germline CDR1 SGHDN, CDR2 FVKESK. CDR3 in amino acids: CASSQGRGWGLAAFF. The DNA for the CDR3 is TGTGCCAGCAGCCAAGGGCGAGGCTGGGGACTAGCGGCGTTCTTC.

The chain combines TRBV7-3 with TRBJ2-3, with TRBD1 matching 7 bases. This CDR3 comprises 15 residues. The V segment lost 2 bases and the J segment 0 bases; nucleotides outside the gene matches: 2. Germline CDR1 SGHTA, CDR2 FQGTGA. The CDR3 sequence: CASSLGTVSTDTQYF. The CDR3 DNA is TGTGCCAGCAGCTTAGGGACAGTTAGCACAGATACGCAGTATTTT.

V usage is TRBV28 and J usage is TRBJ2-2; 9 bases agree with TRBD1. Germline CDR1 and CDR2: MDHEN and SYDVKM. Germline trimming cut 2 bases from V and 6 bases from J; bases unmatched to any gene: 10. This CDR3 is built from 17 residues. CDR3 sequence reads: CASSLVPPGTGPGELFF. The CDR3 nucleotides read TGTGCCAGCAGTTTAGTCCCTCCCGGGACAGGGCCCGGGGAGCTGTTTTTT.

V is TRBV9 and J is TRBJ2-1; no reliable D call. This CDR3 comprises 13 residues. Germline CDR1 reads SGDLS; CDR2 reads YYNGEE. V lost 0 bases and J 9 bases, leaving 10 bases between the germline ends. CDR3 nucleotides: TGTGCCAGCAGCGTAGAGGTAGCCGGTGAGCAGTTCTTC. It yields the protein CASSVEVAGEQFF.

The chain is built from TRBV5-1 and TRBJ2-1; tentatively, D is TRBD2 (5 bases). Trimming left V 2 bases short and J 4 bases short, with 10 bases between. The CDR3 sequence is 14 residues long. Germline lookup yields CDR1 SGHRS and CDR2 YFSETQ. CDR3 DNA: TGCGCCAGCAGCTTACTAGACCCTTACAATGAGCAGTTCTTC. Translated: CASSLLDPYNEQFF.

The chain couples TRBV19 to TRBJ2-2; 10 bases line up with TRBD1. J gave up 6 bases and V 7 bases, and 8 bases lay outside the gene matches. Germline V CDR1 and CDR2: LNHDA, SQIVND (reference sequence). This CDR3 is built from 15 residues. The DNA for the CDR3 is TGTGCCAGTACCTTGGGACAGGGGTTTGCCGGGGAGCTGTTTTTT. Translated: CASTLGQGFAGELFF.

This chain joins TRBV27 and TRBJ2-5; 10 bases are a match to TRBD2. TRBJ2-7 explains the end of the DNA better; the J call may be wrong. CDR1 is MNHEY, CDR2 SMNVEV, per germline (reference sequence). The CDR3 loop spans 22 amino acids. CDR3 in amino acids: CASSLSFRGQPGLANTRHEQYF. The DNA for the CDR3 is TGTGCCAGCAGTTTATCATTTCGGGGACAGCCGGGACTAGCGAATACAAGGCACGAGCAGTACTTC.

The rearrangement joins TRBV5-1 to TRBJ1-3; 8 positions agree with TRBD1. After removal of 1 base from V and 8 bases from J, the junction contained 8 bases not matched to a gene. Germline V gene lookup returns CDR1 SGHRS and CDR2 YFSETQ. This CDR3 contains 15 residues. The CDR3 bases are TGCGCCAGCAGCTTGAACAGGGGGGTTCCGGACACCATATATTTT. Translation: CASSLNRGVPDTIYF.

CDR3 sequence (DNA): TGTGCCAGCAGTGGATCCGGGACTAGCGGGAGGGCCGTGGATGAGCAGTTCTTC. As protein: CASSGSGTSGRAVDEQFF. The rearrangement uses TRBV2 and TRBJ2-1; 16 bases match TRBD2. Germline V gene data show CDR1 as SNHLY and CDR2 as FYNNEI. With 4 bases clipped from V and 8 bases from J, the junction kept 11 bases outside the gene matches. The CDR3 contains 18 residues.

This chain joins TRBV29-1 and TRBJ2-2, with 9 bases lining up with TRBD2. The CDR3 extends over 13 amino acids. The germline V gene has CDR1 SQVTM and CDR2 ANQGSEA. As DNA, the CDR3 is TGCAGTGGTAGCGGGAGTAACACCGGGGAGCTGTTTTTT. Protein product: CSGSGSNTGELFF.

The V call is TRBV5-4, the J call TRBJ2-5, with TRBD2 identical over 7 bases. V gave up 2 bases and J gave up 0 bases; unmatched junction bases: 10. Germline-derived CDR1 and CDR2 are SGHNT and YYREEE (reference sequence). This CDR3 spans 17 amino acids. The CDR3 reads CASSFPWEAGNQETQYF. CDR3 nucleotides: TGTGCCAGCAGCTTCCCCTGGGAAGCGGGGAACCAAGAGACCCAGTACTTC.

This rearrangement joins TRBV7-9 to TRBJ2-7; 7 nucleotides line up with TRBD1. CDR3 size: 15 residues. V lost 5 bases to trimming and J lost 7 bases; unmatched junction nucleotides: 14. Germline V gene data show CDR1 as SEHNR and CDR2 as FQNEAQ (reference sequence). The CDR3 spells CASSPPLEGAWEQYF. CDR3 DNA: TGTGCCAGCAGCCCGCCCCTAGAGGGGGCTTGGGAGCAGTACTTC. The whole variable domain, filled in from reference TRBV7-9 and TRBJ2-7, reads DTGVSQNPRHKITKRGQNVTFRCDPISEHNRLYWYRQTLGQGPEFLTYFQNEAQLEKSRLLSDRFSAERPKGSFSTLEIQRTEQGDSAMYLCASSPPLEGAWEQYFGPGTRLTVT.

The chain combines TRBV5-1 with TRBJ2-1; no definite D call. This CDR3 is built from 13 residues. V lost 6 bases to trimming and J lost 7 bases, with 14 bases between them. The germline V gene has CDR1 SGHRS and CDR2 YFSETQ. The CDR3 spells CASNPLLGNEQFF. DNA for the CDR3: TGCGCCAGCAACCCTTTACTCGGGAATGAGCAGTTCTTC. Using reference TRBV5-1 and TRBJ2-1 for the parts outside the CDR3, the full variable domain is KAGVTQTPRYLIKTRGQQVTLSCSPISGHRSVSWYQQTPGQGLQFLFEYFSETQRNKGNFPGRFSGRQFSNSRSEMNVSTLELGDSALYLCASNPLLGNEQFFGPGTRLTVL.

The V call is TRBV6-5, the J call TRBJ2-5; the match to TRBD2 covers 8 bases. This CDR3 is 14 amino acids long. Germline loops: CDR1 MNHEY, CDR2 SVGAGI. The V segment lost 8 bases and the J segment 2 bases; nucleotides outside the gene matches: 7. The DNA for the CDR3 is TGTGCCAGCCGTTCCGGGGGGGTACAAGAGACCCAGTACTTC. It encodes CASRSGGVQETQYF.

This clone has a handful of counts. The chain carries TRBV10-2 and TRBJ1-3; no clear D gene. The CDR3 sequence is 16 residues long. V lost 6 bases to trimming and J lost 0 bases, with 15 bases between them. Germline CDR1 WSHSY, CDR2 SAAADI. The CDR3 loop reads CASRSSGSRSGNTIYF. CDR3 DNA: TGCGCCAGCAGGTCCTCCGGGTCCCGCTCTGGAAACACCATATATTTT.

The chain combines TRBV7-9 with TRBJ2-2; TRBD1 is a possible D gene (6 bases). Trimming stripped 3 bases from V and 5 bases from J, with 16 bases between. Germline CDR1 reads SEHNR; CDR2 reads FQNEAQ (reference sequence). CDR3 length equals 16 residues. The CDR3 DNA is TGTGCCAGCAGCTTTACAGGGTCTATGAGGACCGGGGAGCTGTTTTTT. It is translated as CASSFTGSMRTGELFF. The full variable domain, its missing parts supplied by reference TRBV7-9 and TRBJ2-2, is DTGVSQNPRHKITKRGQNVTFRCDPISEHNRLYWYRQTLGQGPEFLTYFQNEAQLEKSRLLSDRFSAERPKGSFSTLEIQRTEQGDSAMYLCASSFTGSMRTGELFFGEGSRLTVL.

This clone was seen only once. The rearrangement uses TRBV4-1 and TRBJ1-1; D is possibly TRBD1 (6 bases). Trimming stripped 2 bases from V and 1 base from J, with 8 bases between. The CDR3 contains 14 residues. Germline V CDR1 and CDR2: MGHRA, YSYEKL. The CDR3 sequence is CASSQTTGNTEAFF. The CDR3, as DNA: TGCGCCAGCAGCCAAACGACAGGGAACACTGAAGCTTTCTTT.

The chain is built from TRBV10-1 and TRBJ2-7, with 7 bases that match TRBD2. The V segment lost 0 bases and the J segment 6 bases; nucleotides outside the gene matches: 11. Germline V lookup: CDR1 WNHNN, CDR2 SYGVQD (reference sequence). CDR3 size: 16 residues. CDR3 amino acids: CASSESRGVYHSEQYF. CDR3 nucleotide sequence: TGCGCCAGCAGTGAGTCACGGGGGGTCTACCACTCCGAGCAGTACTTC.

CDR3 nucleotide sequence: TGTGCCAGCAGCTCCAGGGGTCAGCCCCAGCATTTT. Residues: CASSSRGQPQHF. The chain links TRBV11-2 to TRBJ1-5; the D gene is possibly TRBD1 (6 bases). Trimming stripped 4 bases from V and 6 bases from J, with 7 bases between. This CDR3 has 12 amino acids. Germline V lookup: CDR1 SGHAT, CDR2 FQNNGV.